The 31 T cell receptor beta chains below were found in one sample sequenced in a study of cytomegalovirus exposure and HLA in healthy donors. The PCR contained 60 Vbeta and 13 Jbeta primers. The repertoire was sequenced with immunoSEQ multiplex PCR; TCRdb's copy has only in-frame clones and lacks some. The table lists some 150,000 clones, nearly 80% of them singletons. What was sequenced was PBMCs. These receptors were collected from a middle-aged man in good health and CMV-seropositive.

J is TRBJ2-1 and V is TRBV2, with TRBD2 matching over 12 bases. Trimming at V came to 5 bases and at J to 9 bases, leaving 14 bases not matched to a gene. CDR3 length equals 17 residues. Germline V gene lookup returns CDR1 SNHLY and CDR2 FYNNEI. The CDR3 DNA sequence: TGTGCCAGCAGTCAAACTTCTAGCGGGAGGGCCAGTAGTGAGCAGTTCTTC. Translation gives CASSQTSSGRASSEQFF.

The chain is built from TRBV28 and TRBJ2-7; D possibly corresponds to TRBD2 (6 bases). The V and J ends lost 3 bases and 0 bases respectively, with 15 bases between them. Germline-derived CDR1 and CDR2 are MDHEN and SYDVKM. This CDR3 has 16 residues. CDR3 amino acids: CASSFSSGSLSYEQYF. The CDR3 region has the DNA TGTGCCAGCAGTTTCAGTTCCGGGAGCCTCTCCTACGAGCAGTACTTC.

The gene calls are TRBV7-9 and TRBJ2-1, with 8 bases aligning to TRBD2. Germline CDR1 and CDR2: SEHNR and FQNEAQ (reference sequence). The CDR3 spans 15 residues. With V trimmed by 1 base and J by 5 bases, 4 bases remained unmatched. In DNA form, the CDR3 reads TGTGCCAGCAGCTTAGGTAGCGGGATAAACAATGAGCAGTTCTTC. Translation: CASSLGSGINNEQFF. The full variable domain, its missing parts supplied by reference TRBV7-9 and TRBJ2-1, is DTGVSQNPRHKITKRGQNVTFRCDPISEHNRLYWYRQTLGQGPEFLTYFQNEAQLEKSRLLSDRFSAERPKGSFSTLEIQRTEQGDSAMYLCASSLGSGINNEQFFGPGTRLTVL.

This clone appeared once. The gene calls are TRBV6-5 and TRBJ1-1; TRBD1 agrees at 7 bases. The germline V gene has CDR1 MNHEY and CDR2 SVGAGI. J lost 5 bases, V lost 1 base, and 4 bases had no gene match. CDR3 size: 14 residues. Written as DNA, the CDR3 is TGTGCCAGCAGTTACTTACCCAGGGGGACTGAAGCTTTCTTT. Its protein product is CASSYLPRGTEAFF.

The rearrangement links TRBV5-1 to TRBJ2-7, with TRBD2 matching over 9 bases. CDR1 SGHRS and CDR2 YFSETQ come from the germline V gene. The ends lost 4 bases at V and 0 bases at J; junction bases unmatched: 5. This CDR3 is built from 15 residues. CDR3 sequence reads: CASSVTSGSSYEQYF. The CDR3 DNA is TGCGCCAGCAGCGTAACTAGCGGGTCCTCCTACGAGCAGTACTTC.

This clone has a single count. The chain couples TRBV7-8 to TRBJ2-7; D may be TRBD1 (5 bases). The CDR3 has 14 residues. The V gene lost 1 base and the J gene lost 4 bases, with 11 bases spanning the gap. Germline V lookup: CDR1 SGHVS, CDR2 FQNEAQ. The DNA for the CDR3 is TGTGCCAGCAGCTTAGAGGGGCAGCGTTACGAGCAGTACTTC. Protein: CASSLEGQRYEQYF.

The V call is TRBV18, the J call TRBJ1-1; 9 positions agree with TRBD1. This CDR3 contains 16 residues. The germline gives CDR1 KGHSH, CDR2 LQKENI. V shed 4 bases and J 4 bases; nucleotides not matched to a gene: 10. CDR3 nucleotide sequence: TGTGCCAGCTCACTCCAGAAGACAGGGGGTCCCACTGAAGCTTTCTTT. It codes for CASSLQKTGGPTEAFF.

The J gene is TRBJ2-7, the V gene TRBV5-1; 12 nucleotides agree with TRBD1. The CDR3 extends over 17 amino acids. The trim removed 0 bases at V and 5 bases at J, leaving 9 bases unmatched. Germline CDR1 reads SGHRS; CDR2 reads YFSETQ. The DNA of the CDR3 is TGCGCCAGCAGCTTGGAGGGGACAGGGGGCGGCCGACACGAGCAGTACTTC. Protein sequence: CASSLEGTGGGRHEQYF.

The chain links TRBV7-9 to TRBJ2-7; 11 positions match TRBD2. Germline V gene data show CDR1 as SEHNR and CDR2 as FQNEAQ (reference sequence). Trimming removed 5 bases from V and 1 base from J; junction bases left unmatched: 4. The CDR3 has 15 residues. In DNA form, the CDR3 reads TGTGCCAGCAGCCGTGGGACTAGCGGATCCTACGAGCAGTACTTC. It encodes CASSRGTSGSYEQYF.

The V and J genes are TRBV6-1 and TRBJ2-1; 15 bases are a match to TRBD2. CDR1 and CDR2 from the germline V gene are MNHNS and SASEGT. The ends lost 4 bases at V and 5 bases at J; junction bases unmatched: 3. The length of the CDR3 is 16 residues. CDR3 amino acids: CASSGGTSGRNNEQFF. The CDR3 nucleotides are TGTGCCAGCAGTGGTGGGACTAGCGGGAGGAACAATGAGCAGTTCTTC.

J is TRBJ2-7 and V is TRBV5-5, with D possibly matching TRBD2 (6 bases). Between the trimmed V and J ends, which lost 6 bases and 2 bases, there was a span of 18 bases. The CDR3 is 15 amino acids. Germline assignment: CDR1 SGHKS and CDR2 YYEKEE (reference sequence). CDR3 loop: CASIDRERGPYEQYF. DNA of the CDR3: TGTGCCAGCATCGACCGGGAGCGAGGACCCTACGAGCAGTACTTC.

The chain recombines TRBV5-4 with TRBJ2-1, with a tentative D call TRBD1 (5 bases). CDR1 is SGHNT and CDR2 is YYREEE in the germline V gene (reference sequence). The CDR3 length is 13 residues. Trimming cost V 6 bases and J 3 bases, with 10 bases left between them. CDR3 protein: CASNYDSYNEQFF. The CDR3 region has the DNA TGTGCCAGCAACTACGACAGCTACAATGAGCAGTTCTTC.

The rearrangement joins TRBV6-1 to TRBJ2-7, with D possibly TRBD1 on 5 matching bases. The germline V gene has CDR1 MNHNS and CDR2 SASEGT. The CDR3 extends over 18 amino acids. V lost 2 bases to trimming and J lost 7 bases, with 27 bases between them. The CDR3: CASSERGLGSGSRREQYF. For the CDR3, the DNA is TGTGCCAGCAGTGAACGCGGATTGGGGTCAGGGTCTCGGCGAGAGCAGTACTTC.

This clone was counted a few times. This CDR3 reads CASSLVGRGDYGYTF. The CDR3 DNA follows: TGTGCCAGCAGCTTGGTTGGCAGGGGAGACTATGGCTACACCTTC. The gene calls are TRBV5-4 and TRBJ1-2; D may be TRBD1 (6 bases). This CDR3 is built from 15 residues. Germline V gene sequence: CDR1 SGHNT, CDR2 YYREEE (reference sequence). V lost 0 bases to trimming and J lost 3 bases, with 12 bases between them.

This chain uses TRBV7-2 with TRBJ2-5, with D uncertain. The germline gives CDR1 SGHTA, CDR2 FQGNSA. The CDR3 has 13 amino acids. The V end was cut by 1 base, the J end by 9 bases, with 12 bases between. In DNA form, the CDR3 reads TGTGCCAGCAGCTTAGGCCCTAACGATCCCCAGTACTTC. Protein sequence: CASSLGPNDPQYF. The full variable domain, in which reference TRBV7-2 and TRBJ2-5 provide the parts outside the CDR3, is GAGVSQSPSNKVTEKGKDVELRCDPISGHTALYWYRQSLGQGLEFLIYFQGNSAPDKSGLPSDRFSAERTGGSVSTLTIQRTQQEDSAVYLCASSLGPNDPQYFGPGTRLLVL.

This chain uses TRBV21-1 with TRBJ2-2; the table assigns TRBD1, which was not confirmed against the DNA. TRBV21-1 is annotated as a pseudogene. The CDR3 consists of 16 residues. CDR3: CASSRGPDMYSGELFF. DNA of the CDR3: TGTGCCAGCAGCCGCGGACCGGACATGTACTCCGGGGAGCTGTTTTTT.

The chain recombines TRBV6-1 with TRBJ1-1, with no clear D. Looked up from germline, CDR1 is MNHNS and CDR2 is SASEGT. Trimming took off 2 bases at V and 0 bases at J, with 10 bases between the two ends. There are 15 residues in the CDR3. CDR3: CASSEWSSMNTEAFF. CDR3 nucleotides: TGTGCCAGCAGTGAATGGAGCTCTATGAACACTGAAGCTTTCTTT.

V and J are TRBV19 and TRBJ1-4; 10 bases are a match to TRBD1. There are 14 residues in the CDR3. Per the germline V gene, CDR1 is LNHDA and CDR2 is SQIVND (reference sequence). Germline trimming cut 6 bases from V and 5 bases from J; bases unmatched to any gene: 3. The CDR3 DNA is TGTGCCAGTAGCATGGGACAGGGGAATGAAAAACTGTTTTTT. It yields the protein CASSMGQGNEKLFF.

The J gene is TRBJ1-4, the V gene TRBV4-3; D unclear. Trimming cost V 0 bases and J 8 bases, with 19 bases left between them. This CDR3 contains 17 residues. CDR1 and CDR2 (germline): LGHNA, YSLEER. The CDR3 region has the DNA TGCGCCAGCAGCCAAGACGGGGTTTCTCCCCGAGGAGAAAAACTGTTTTTT. As protein: CASSQDGVSPRGEKLFF.

The chain uses TRBV9 and TRBJ2-1; D remains unclear. The CDR3 loop spans 16 amino acids. In germline, CDR1 is SGDLS, CDR2 YYNGEE. The V gene lost 2 bases and the J gene lost 0 bases, with 12 bases spanning the gap. The CDR3: CASSVRPYPSYNEQFF. For the CDR3, the DNA is TGTGCCAGCAGCGTCAGGCCCTACCCCTCCTACAATGAGCAGTTCTTC.

The DNA for the CDR3 is TGTGCCAGCAGCTCCTCTCGGACTAGCGGGAGTGGGGAGACCCAGTACTTC. This gives the protein CASSSSRTSGSGETQYF. The chain combines TRBV7-6 with TRBJ2-5; the match to TRBD2 covers 13 bases. V dropped 4 bases and J dropped 5; count of bases not matched to a gene: 10. This CDR3 comprises 17 residues. The germline CDR1 and CDR2 sequences are SGHVS and FNYEAQ.

This clone was counted only a few times. The chain employs TRBV27 and TRBJ2-2; 7 bases agree with TRBD2. The CDR3 is 17 amino acids. V lost 6 bases and J lost 1; bases outside the gene matches: 11. From germline, CDR1 is MNHEY and CDR2 SMNVEV (reference sequence). CDR3 loop: CASSSARGRRNTGELFF. The CDR3 region has the DNA TGTGCCAGCAGCTCCGCCCGCGGGAGAAGGAACACCGGGGAGCTGTTTTTT.

The chain links TRBV2 to TRBJ2-1; TRBD2 might be the D (5 bases). CDR1 is SNHLY, CDR2 FYNNEI, per germline. CDR3 length: 13 residues. V was pared by 1 base and J by 6 bases, with 7 bases between. CDR3 in DNA: TGTGCCAGCAGTGAAGTAGGAGGCAATGAGCAGTTCTTC. It translates to CASSEVGGNEQFF.

Only a few counts were recorded for this clone. V and J are TRBV27 and TRBJ1-2, with TRBD1 matching over 12 bases. This CDR3 spans 16 amino acids. Germline assignment: CDR1 MNHEY and CDR2 SMNVEV (reference sequence). After removal of 4 bases from V and 8 bases from J, the junction contained 11 bases not matched to a gene. The CDR3 sequence is CASSSYGTGGFYGYTF. CDR3 sequence (DNA): TGTGCCAGCAGTTCGTACGGGACAGGGGGCTTCTACGGCTACACCTTC.

The rearrangement links TRBV9 to TRBJ1-2, with 9 bases that match TRBD1. Germline trimming cut 6 bases from V and 7 bases from J; bases unmatched to any gene: 7. The CDR3 sequence is 13 residues long. Germline V gives CDR1 SGDLS, CDR2 YYNGEE. The CDR3 is CASTTGGKVGYTF. CDR3 nucleotides: TGTGCCAGCACTACAGGGGGCAAGGTTGGCTACACCTTC. The whole variable domain, remainder taken from reference TRBV9 and TRBJ1-2, is DSGVTQTPKHLITATGQRVTLRCSPRSGDLSVYWYQQSLDQGLQFLIQYYNGEERAKGNILERFSAQQFPDLHSELNLSSLELGDSALYFCASTTGGKVGYTFGSGTRLTVV.

This clone was seen only a few times. V and J are TRBV9 and TRBJ1-5; tentative D call: TRBD1 (6 bases). V shed 0 bases and J shed 4 bases, with 14 bases lying between them. CDR3 length equals 16 residues. CDR1 is SGDLS, CDR2 YYNGEE, per germline. The CDR3 sequence: CASSVGEGQGNQPQHF. The CDR3 coding sequence is TGTGCCAGCAGCGTAGGTGAGGGCCAGGGGAATCAGCCCCAGCATTTT.

The gene calls are TRBV21-1 and TRBJ2-1; the listed D gene, TRBD2, was not tested against the DNA. TRBV21-1 is a known pseudogene. The CDR3 runs 16 residues. In DNA, the CDR3 is TGTGCCAGCAGCAAAGTCTCTAGCGGGAGTCGAAATGAGCAGTTCTTC. It specifies CASSKVSSGSRNEQFF.

The V call is TRBV15, the J call TRBJ2-3; 7 bases fit TRBD1. Germline V gives CDR1 LNHNV, CDR2 YYDKDF (reference sequence). This CDR3 spans 16 amino acids. V trimming: 0 bases; J trimming: 9 bases; junction bases outside the gene matches: 12. CDR3 residues: CATSRDRDLFRGTQYF. In DNA, the CDR3 is TGTGCCACCAGCAGAGACCGGGACCTATTCAGGGGGACGCAGTATTTT.

The CDR3 coding sequence is TGTGCCAGCAGCTTAGGATTGGCGAGACAGAACACTGAAGCTTTCTTT. Translated, it gives CASSLGLARQNTEAFF. V and J are TRBV7-2 and TRBJ1-1; D gene uncertain. The CDR3 has 16 residues. Germline assignment: CDR1 SGHTA and CDR2 FQGNSA. Trimming shortened V by 1 base and J by 1 base, and 13 bases separated the two germline ends.

The genes are TRBV29-1 and TRBJ2-5; D call uncertain. In germline, CDR1 is SQVTM, CDR2 ANQGSEA. V lost 4 bases, J lost 3 bases, and 9 bases lay in between. CDR3 length: 12 residues. The CDR3 is CSVAVAEETQYF. DNA for the CDR3: TGCAGCGTTGCCGTCGCAGAAGAGACCCAGTACTTC.

About this clone itself: At the DNA level, this CDR3 is encoded by other sequences in the same sample as well. The chain combines TRBV5-1 with TRBJ1-1, with D possibly being TRBD1 (5 bases). The germline gives CDR1 SGHRS, CDR2 YFSETQ. V was shortened by 0 bases and J by 6 bases, with 9 bases between the two germline ends. The CDR3 spans 13 residues. CDR3 protein: CASSLDRGAEAFF. The CDR3 DNA sequence: TGCGCCAGCAGCTTGGATCGGGGGGCTGAAGCTTTCTTT.